These T cell receptor beta chains were read from a single sample in a study of blood T cell repertoires in COVID-19. TCRdb's table, derived via immunoSEQ multiplex PCR, lists solely in-frame clones and lacks some. Seen here are approximately 180,000 clones, over 75% observed once, and the top ten hold nearly 0.55%. Material for sequencing was peripheral blood. All receptors derive from a man aged 50-59 years with acute or convalescent COVID-19. CDR3s include the opening cysteine and the closing phenylalanine or tryptophan. Each record gives: J gene, V gene, CDR3 length, clone size, D gene, CDR3 protein, CDR3 DNA. D genes are given only for firm matches. Not every row has a clone size; where given, it reads once, few, many or a size class.

TRBJ1-2	TRBV28	18	-	TRBD1	CASSRTGTGALINYGYTF	TGTGCCAGCAGCCGGACCGGGACAGGGGCCCTAATTAACTATGGCTACACCTTC
TRBJ2-1	TRBV2	14	once	-	CASSEEEYIVEQFF	TGTGCCAGCAGTGAAGAGGAGTACATAGTTGAGCAGTTCTTC
TRBJ2-3	TRBV11-2	15	-	TRBD1	CASRLTGGEADTQYF	TGTGCCAGCAGATTGACAGGGGGCGAGGCAGATACGCAGTATTTT
TRBJ2-7	TRBV5-8	15	-	TRBD1	CASSWTGTGAYEQYF	TGTGCCAGCAGCTGGACCGGGACAGGGGCCTACGAGCAGTACTTC
TRBJ1-2	TRBV3-1/TRBV3-2	15	-	-	CASSPEGKHGYGYTF	TGTGCCAGCAGCCCGGAGGGGAAACATGGCTATGGCTACACCTTC
TRBJ2-1	TRBV4-3	18	-	TRBD2	CASSQVWISGGGHGEQFF	TGCGCCAGCAGCCAAGTATGGATTAGCGGGGGGGGACATGGTGAGCAGTTCTTC
TRBJ1-4	TRBV28	13	-	TRBD1	CASHRGQDEKLFF	TGTGCCAGCCACAGGGGCCAGGATGAAAAACTGTTTTTT
TRBJ1-4	TRBV7-2	17	once	-	CASSLGPTTASYEKLFF	TGTGCCAGCAGCTTAGGACCGACGACAGCGAGCTATGAAAAACTGTTTTTT
TRBJ2-2	TRBV2	14	-	-	CASSGLLNTGELFF	TGTGCCAGCAGTGGACTCTTGAACACCGGGGAGCTGTTTTTT
TRBJ2-1	TRBV6-6	15	-	TRBD2	CASTNDLAGVSEQFF	TGTGCCAGCACTAATGATCTAGCGGGGGTGAGTGAGCAGTTCTTC
TRBJ2-1	TRBV27	15	-	TRBD2	CASRGSGGANNEQFF	TGTGCCAGCAGGGGAAGCGGGGGGGCCAACAATGAGCAGTTCTTC
TRBJ1-2	TRBV10-3	15	-	TRBD1	CAIRYSGTGSYGYTF	TGTGCCATCAGGTACTCCGGGACAGGGTCTTATGGCTACACCTTC
TRBJ1-3	TRBV28	13	-	-	CASDPGLGNTIYF	TGTGCCAGCGACCCAGGGTTAGGAAACACCATATATTTT
TRBJ2-7	TRBV7-6	18	-	TRBD2	CASSLSPGTSGRSYEQYF	TGTGCCAGCAGCTTAAGCCCCGGGACTAGCGGGAGGTCCTACGAGCAGTACTTC
TRBJ2-3	TRBV7-9	13	-	TRBD2	CASSRGVQDTQYF	TGTGCCAGCAGCCGGGGGGTCCAGGATACGCAGTATTTT
TRBJ2-3	TRBV25-1	17	-	TRBD2	CASSETRGAGVPDTQYF	TGTGCCAGCAGTGAAACTCGAGGGGCGGGGGTCCCAGATACGCAGTATTTT
TRBJ1-2	TRBV3-1/TRBV3-2	14	-	-	CASSQGMGARGYTF	TGTGCCAGCAGCCAAGGGATGGGGGCGCGGGGCTACACCTTC
TRBJ2-1	TRBV4-1	13	-	-	CASSQERGFEQFF	TGCGCCAGCAGCCAAGAGCGAGGGTTTGAGCAGTTCTTC
TRBJ1-6	TRBV4-2	17	few	-	CASSQDLRGSYNSPLHF	TGTGCCAGCAGCCAAGACCTAAGGGGAAGCTATAATTCACCCCTCCACTTT
TRBJ2-1	TRBV3-1/TRBV3-2	14	-	TRBD2	CASSQLGTTSEQFF	TGTGCCAGCAGCCAACTCGGGACTACAAGTGAGCAGTTCTTC
TRBJ2-2	TRBV28	12	-	-	CASNPSRGPLFF	TGTGCCAGCAACCCCAGCAGGGGACCGCTGTTTTTT
TRBJ1-6	TRBV21-1	17	-	-	CASSKAETETNNSPLHF	TGTGCCAGCAGCAAAGCGGAGACAGAAACGAATAATTCACCCCTCCACTTT
TRBJ2-3	TRBV5-1	14	-	TRBD1	CASSFGDRVDTQYF	TGCGCCAGCAGCTTCGGGGACAGGGTGGATACGCAGTATTTT
TRBJ2-5	TRBV5-5	13	-	TRBD2	CASSFLAEETQYF	TGTGCCAGCAGCTTTCTAGCGGAAGAGACCCAGTACTTC
TRBJ2-3	TRBV29-1	15	-	TRBD2	CSVALGLVYTDTQYF	TGCAGCGTTGCCCTAGGACTAGTTTACACAGATACGCAGTATTTT
TRBJ2-5	TRBV5-1	15	-	TRBD2	CASSPALAGGETQYF	TGCGCCAGCAGCCCGGCGCTAGCGGGAGGGGAGACCCAGTACTTC
TRBJ2-7	TRBV9	14	-	-	CASSVDGEPYEQYF	TGTGCCAGCAGCGTCGACGGGGAGCCCTACGAGCAGTACTTC
TRBJ2-5	TRBV7-9	15	-	-	CASSLGFLSEETQYF	TGTGCCAGCAGCTTAGGCTTCCTCAGCGAAGAGACCCAGTACTTC
TRBJ1-1	TRBV6-2/TRBV6-3	14	-	-	CASSLQVLGSEAFF	TGTGCCAGCAGTCTACAGGTTCTGGGGTCTGAAGCTTTCTTT
TRBJ1-2	TRBV9	15	-	TRBD1	CASSVSPDRSYGYTF	TGTGCCAGCAGCGTAAGCCCGGACAGGAGCTATGGCTACACCTTC
TRBJ2-2	TRBV27	16	-	-	CASSLLGTFPTGELFF	TGTGCCAGCAGTTTATTGGGGACTTTCCCCACCGGGGAGCTGTTTTTT
TRBJ2-4	TRBV19	12	-	-	CASRTGVDIQYF	TGTGCCAGTCGTACGGGGGTGGACATTCAGTACTTC
TRBJ1-2	TRBV10-3	16	-	TRBD1	CAISAGTGRSNYGYTF	TGTGCCATCAGTGCCGGGACAGGGCGTTCTAACTATGGCTACACCTTC
TRBJ2-5	TRBV28	16	-	TRBD2	CASSPGSSGGQETQYF	TGTGCCAGCAGCCCGGGAAGTAGCGGGGGCCAAGAGACCCAGTACTTC
TRBJ1-4	TRBV7-8	15	few	TRBD1	CASSPGTGAREKLFF	TGTGCCAGCAGCCCGGGGACAGGGGCCCGGGAAAAACTGTTTTTT
TRBJ2-1	TRBV5-1	15	-	-	CASSPVAETYNEQFF	TGCGCCAGCAGCCCCGTAGCGGAAACCTACAATGAGCAGTTCTTC
TRBJ2-3	TRBV7-2	16	once	TRBD2	CASSLVARGGANTQYF	TGTGCCAGCAGCTTGGTGGCTCGCGGGGGGGCCAATACGCAGTATTTT
TRBJ2-2	TRBV7-3	13	-	-	CASSLIQTGELFF	TGTGCCAGCAGCTTAATACAAACCGGGGAGCTGTTTTTT
TRBJ2-1	TRBV7-9	16	-	-	CASSPRALRLVHEQFF	TGTGCCAGCAGCCCCAGAGCTCTTAGACTCGTCCATGAGCAGTTCTTC
TRBJ2-2	TRBV11-2	15	-	-	CASSNKGHSTGELFF	TGTGCCAGCAGCAACAAGGGACATAGCACCGGGGAGCTGTTTTTT
TRBJ2-2	TRBV4-3	16	-	TRBD2	CASSPRLAGATGELFF	TGCGCCAGCAGCCCAAGACTAGCGGGGGCCACCGGGGAGCTGTTTTTT
TRBJ2-7	TRBV7-9	12	few	-	CASSITSWEQYF	TGTGCCAGCAGCATTACTAGCTGGGAGCAGTACTTC
TRBJ2-3	TRBV14	16	-	TRBD1	CASSPYWDRDGDTQYF	TGTGCCAGCAGCCCCTACTGGGACAGGGACGGAGATACGCAGTATTTT
TRBJ1-4	TRBV24-1	15	-	-	CATSDSRDLNEKLFF	TGTGCCACCAGTGACTCCAGGGACTTGAATGAAAAACTGTTTTTT
TRBJ2-4	TRBV12-3/TRBV12-4	13	-	-	CASSPGFRGDEYF	TGTGCCAGCAGCCCCGGGTTCAGGGGAGACGAGTACTTC
TRBJ2-2	TRBV18	18	few	TRBD2	CASSPFLRLARNTGELFF	TGTGCCAGCTCACCCTTTCTTAGACTAGCCCGGAACACCGGGGAGCTGTTTTTT
TRBJ2-3	TRBV2	18	-	TRBD1	CASRDNRQGAGSADTQYF	TGTGCCAGCAGGGACAACCGACAGGGGGCTGGAAGCGCAGATACGCAGTATTTT
TRBJ2-6	TRBV5-5	19	-	TRBD2	CASSLGEGLGGSGANVLTF	TGTGCCAGCAGCTTGGGGGAGGGATTGGGCGGTTCTGGGGCCAACGTCCTGACTTTC
TRBJ1-1	TRBV29-1	13	-	-	CSSHRDVNTEAFF	TGCAGCTCTCACAGGGATGTGAACACTGAAGCTTTCTTT
TRBJ2-1	TRBV7-2	14	-	-	CASSPIEGAHEQFF	TGTGCCAGCAGCCCTATAGAAGGGGCTCATGAGCAGTTCTTC
TRBJ2-7	TRBV7-9	14	-	TRBD2	CASSLSPSGSEQYF	TGTGCCAGCAGCTTAAGTCCTAGCGGGAGTGAGCAGTACTTC
TRBJ1-5	TRBV19	16	-	TRBD1	CASSKFQQGSNQPQHF	TGTGCCAGTAGTAAGTTTCAACAGGGGAGCAATCAGCCCCAGCATTTT
TRBJ2-7	TRBV9	15	once	TRBD2	CASSVGPSGTYEQYF	TGTGCCAGCAGCGTAGGCCCTAGCGGGACCTACGAGCAGTACTTC
TRBJ2-7	TRBV2	15	-	-	CASSMNMGPPYEQYF	TGTGCCAGCAGTATGAACATGGGGCCCCCTTACGAGCAGTACTTC
TRBJ1-4	TRBV6-5	14	-	-	CASSLGAGNEKLFF	TGTGCCAGCAGTCTGGGCGCCGGTAATGAAAAACTGTTTTTT
TRBJ2-5	TRBV9	13	-	-	CASSPPAGETQYF	TGTGCCAGCAGCCCACCAGCGGGAGAGACCCAGTACTTC
TRBJ2-1	TRBV7-9	16	once	-	CASSPGRGTTYNEQFF	TGTGCCAGCAGCCCGGGGAGGGGGACAACCTACAATGAGCAGTTCTTC
TRBJ1-5	TRBV28	16	-	TRBD1	CASSPRDRVVNQPQHF	TGTGCCAGCAGCCCCCGGGACAGAGTTGTCAATCAGCCCCAGCATTTT
TRBJ1-1	TRBV11-2	14	-	TRBD1	CASSPGTGGTEAFF	TGTGCCAGCAGCCCAGGGACAGGGGGCACTGAAGCTTTCTTT